What follows are 29 T cell receptor beta chains derived from one specimen sequenced in a study of post-analysis software for immune sequencing data. General study results and limits: Among about 5 TRBV segments more frequent in patients than controls were TRBV5-6, TRBV5-1 and TRBV20-1.

For these TCRs, the target antigens are not known. Sequencing libraries made from TCR beta cDNA carried unique molecular identifiers. One entry per CDR3 protein, called by TCRdb with MiXCR from the PCR reads. This table holds a few hundred thousand distinct CDR3 sequences, over 30% found once. Sequencing was carried out using blood. The receptors were gathered from a girl aged 2 to 10 with multiple sclerosis.

This chain links TRBV5-6 with TRBJ2-6; 7 bases fit TRBD1. CDR1 is SGHDT and CDR2 is YYEEEE in the germline V gene. The CDR3 runs 17 residues. J lost 0 bases, V lost 2 bases, and 5 bases had no gene match. Here the CDR3 DNA reads TGTGCCAGCAGCTTCCGGGACAGAATCTCTGGGGCCAACGTCCTGACTTTC. It encodes CASSFRDRISGANVLTF.

A few counts support this clonotype. V usage is TRBV20-1 and J usage is TRBJ2-3, with TRBD1 identical over 9 bases. With V trimmed by 4 bases and J by 1 base, 15 bases remained unmatched. Germline lookup yields CDR1 DFQATT and CDR2 SNEGSKA (reference sequence). This CDR3 region has 18 residues. CDR3 coding DNA: TGCAGTGCTACCCGGGACAGGGCTTCGGGATACCGCACAGATACGCAGTATTTT. It translates to CSATRDRASGYRTDTQYF.

The genes are TRBV5-1 and TRBJ2-2; no firm D call. V was shortened by 0 bases and J by 4 bases, with 7 bases between the two germline ends. The germline gives CDR1 SGHRS, CDR2 YFSETQ. This CDR3 region has 14 residues. This CDR3 reads CASSLEATTGELFF. The CDR3 DNA is TGCGCCAGCAGCTTGGAGGCCACCACCGGGGAGCTGTTTTTT.

The chain combines TRBV2 with TRBJ2-7, with TRBD2 matching 8 bases. This CDR3 has 16 amino acids. With V trimmed by 1 base and J by 0 bases, 5 bases remained unmatched. The germline V gene has CDR1 SNHLY and CDR2 FYNNEI. CDR3 sequence: CASSEVVAGYSYEQYF. CDR3 DNA: TGTGCCAGCAGTGAAGTAGTAGCGGGATACTCCTACGAGCAGTACTTC. Variable domain in full (rest from reference TRBV2 and TRBJ2-7): EPEVTQTPSHQVTQMGQEVILRCVPISNHLYFYWYRQILGQKVEFLVSFYNNEISEKSEIFDDQFSVERPDGSNFTLKIRSTKLEDSAMYFCASSEVVAGYSYEQYFGPGTRLTVT.

This clonotype was counted between two and nine times. The gene calls are TRBV6-5 and TRBJ1-2; TRBD1 matches at 7 bases. J lost 4 bases, V lost 2 bases, and 10 bases had no gene match. CDR3 length equals 16 residues. Germline CDR1 reads MNHEY; CDR2 reads SVGAGI. The CDR3 DNA reads as TGTGCCAGCAGTTACGACAGGGAGACGCTTCTCTATGGCTACACCTTC. Translation: CASSYDRETLLYGYTF.

This clonotype was recorded a few times. The chain couples TRBV20-1 to TRBJ2-7, with D unclear. Germline lookup yields CDR1 DFQATT and CDR2 SNEGSKA (reference sequence). CDR3 length equals 14 residues. Trimming took off 0 bases at V and 3 bases at J, with 12 bases between the two ends. DNA of the CDR3: TGCAGTGCTAGAGATCCCACAATTCTCTACGAGCAGTACTTC. Protein sequence: CSARDPTILYEQYF.

The chain has TRBV11-2 and TRBJ1-3; D possibly corresponds to TRBD1 (5 bases). Trimming removed 4 bases at V and 2 bases at J, with 12 bases between. CDR1 is SGHAT, CDR2 FQNNGV, per germline. This CDR3 region has 15 residues. CDR3 coding DNA: TGTGCCAGCAGCTCGAACGGACACCCTGGAAACACCATATATTTT. Protein sequence: CASSSNGHPGNTIYF.

This clonotype appeared a few times. J is TRBJ2-2 and V is TRBV20-1; no definite D call. There are 15 residues in the CDR3. Trimming took off 0 bases at V and 4 bases at J, with 12 bases between the two ends. CDR1 and CDR2 (germline): DFQATT, SNEGSKA (reference sequence). The CDR3 sequence: CSARDWSLGTGELFF. The CDR3 nucleotides read TGCAGTGCTAGAGATTGGAGTTTAGGCACCGGGGAGCTGTTTTTT.

CDR3 sequence: CASSFTGYTF. The CDR3 DNA follows: TGTGCCAGCAGTTTCACTGGCTACACCTTC. This chain connects TRBV12-3 or TRBV12-4 to TRBJ1-2; D not certain. The V end lost 3 bases, the J end lost 7 bases, and 3 bases lay between the germline ends. The CDR3 contains 10 residues.

This clonotype has a count of ten or more. V and J are TRBV5-1 and TRBJ2-5; 9 nucleotides align to TRBD2. This CDR3 contains 15 residues. The germline V gene has CDR1 SGHRS and CDR2 YFSETQ. The V gene end was trimmed by 1 base and the J gene end by 5 bases; junction bases not matched to a gene: 6. The CDR3 DNA is TGCGCCAGCAGCTTGTCAGCGGGAGGTCAGGAGACCCAGTACTTC. Protein product: CASSLSAGGQETQYF.

This clonotype was seen only a few times. The genes are TRBV7-2 and TRBJ1-2; D is perhaps TRBD1 (6 bases). The CDR3 runs to 14 residues. Trimming stripped 3 bases from V and 5 bases from J, with 13 bases between. Germline V gene data show CDR1 as SGHTA and CDR2 as FQGNSA. In DNA, the CDR3 is TGTGCCAGCAGCTTCCAGACAGGATCTTATGGCTACACCTTC. Its protein product is CASSFQTGSYGYTF.

This clonotype has a single count. J is TRBJ1-1 and V is TRBV4-1; a possible D gene is TRBD1 (6 bases). CDR3 length: 14 residues. CDR1 is MGHRA, CDR2 YSYEKL, per germline. V dropped 4 bases and J dropped 11 bases, with 20 bases sitting between them. The CDR3: CASSRSGQTPEAFF. Here the CDR3 DNA reads TGCGCCAGCAGCCGTTCAGGACAGACCCCGGAGGCTTTCTTT.

The V call is TRBV7-2, the J call TRBJ2-5; tentatively, D is TRBD1 (5 bases). Germline V CDR1 and CDR2: SGHTA, FQGNSA. V was pared by 1 base and J by 11 bases, with 20 bases between. The CDR3 covers 15 residues. This chain's CDR3 is CASSLGGRANNEQYF. The CDR3 nucleotides read TGTGCCAGCAGCTTAGGGGGCAGGGCGAACAATGAGCAGTACTTC.

The chain combines TRBV3-1 with TRBJ2-7, with D possibly matching TRBD1 (6 bases). Germline assignment: CDR1 LGHDT and CDR2 YNNKEL (reference sequence). This CDR3 is built from 12 residues. V was clipped by 1 base and J by 9 bases, with 10 bases between them. CDR3 region: CASSQVAGAQYF. The CDR3 DNA reads TGTGCCAGCAGCCAAGTTGCAGGGGCGCAGTACTTC.

This rearrangement joins TRBV6-6 to TRBJ2-7; possible D gene TRBD2, 5 bases. The J call is uncertain, as TRBJ2-4 better fits the DNA end. CDR1 and CDR2 from the germline V gene are MNHNY and SVGAGI (reference sequence). The CDR3 extends over 14 amino acids. Here the CDR3 reads CASSSPGYKNIQYF. The CDR3 DNA reads as TGTGCCAGCAGTTCCCCGGGGTACAAAAACATTCAGTACTTC.

A remark on this clonotype: One end of the junction does not line up with germline, which may come from a read error. This chain uses TRBV18 with TRBJ2-3; 7 bases map to TRBD1. Germline-derived CDR1 and CDR2 are KGHSH and LQKENI. The CDR3 covers 14 residues. In DNA, the CDR3 is TGTGCCAGCTCACCACAGGGGGCCACAGATCCGCAGTATTTT. It yields the protein CASSPQGATDPQYF.

Comments on this clonotype: It is likely a read error, because the conserved phenylalanine at the end of the CDR3 is missing. J is TRBJ1-1 and V is TRBV5-5, with a weak D call TRBD1 (5 bases). The CDR3 extends over 15 amino acids. The V gene's germline CDR1 is SGHKS and CDR2 YYEKEE (reference sequence). With 3 bases removed from V and 2 bases from J, the gap between germline ends came to 14 bases. CDR3 sequence: CASSSLGGRNTEAFL. CDR3 in DNA: TGTGCCAGCAGCTCCCTCGGGGGGAGAAACACTGAAGCTTTCCTT.

The chain is built from TRBV20-1 and TRBJ2-7; TRBD2 agrees at 11 bases. The CDR3 runs to 13 residues. The germline V gene encodes CDR1 DFQATT and CDR2 SNEGSKA (reference sequence). With 6 bases clipped from V and 6 bases from J, the junction kept 7 bases outside the gene matches. The DNA of the CDR3 is TGCAGTGCGCTACTAGCGGGGGTTAGCGAGCAGTACTTC. Translation: CSALLAGVSEQYF.

This chain connects TRBV7-8 to TRBJ2-5, with D possibly being TRBD1 (6 bases). Per the germline V gene, CDR1 is SGHVS and CDR2 is FQNEAQ. The CDR3 runs 16 residues. The ends were cut back, 3 bases at V and 1 base at J, with 15 bases in the middle. This CDR3 reads CASSFVTGPLQETQYF. The CDR3 nucleotides are TGTGCCAGCAGCTTTGTTACAGGGCCTCTCCAAGAGACCCAGTACTTC.

This clonotype was seen a few times. This chain connects TRBV19 to TRBJ2-7, with D hard to call. The CDR3 extends over 12 amino acids. Germline loops: CDR1 LNHDA, CDR2 SQIVND (reference sequence). Deletions cut 3 bases from V and 6 bases from J, with 9 bases between. The CDR3 coding sequence is TGTGCCAGTAGTATGGGGTTGGGCGAGCAGTACTTC. This encodes CASSMGLGEQYF. Supplemented by reference TRBV19 and TRBJ2-7, the full variable domain reads DGGITQSPKYLFRKEGQNVTLSCEQNLNHDAMYWYRQDPGQGLRLIYYSQIVNDFQKGDIAEGYSVSREKKESFPLTVTSAQKNPTAFYLCASSMGLGEQYFGPGTRLTVT.

This clonotype occurred a few times. This chain joins TRBV20-1 and TRBJ2-7; no firm D call. The germline V gene has CDR1 DFQATT and CDR2 SNEGSKA (reference sequence). This CDR3 contains 11 residues. V lost 5 bases to trimming and J lost 1 base, with 6 bases between them. The CDR3 region is CSAPISYEQYF. The CDR3 nucleotides read TGCAGTGCTCCCATATCCTACGAGCAGTACTTC.

The genes are TRBV29-1 and TRBJ2-4, with D hard to call. The J call may be in error: the DNA end matches TRBJ2-5 better. The length of the CDR3 is 14 residues. Germline V gene data show CDR1 as SQVTM and CDR2 as ANQGSEA. Here the CDR3 reads CSVEPLSAQETQYF. The CDR3 DNA reads as TGCAGCGTTGAACCGTTGTCCGCCCAAGAGACCCAGTACTTC.

This clonotype was picked up one time. The chain recombines TRBV20-1 with TRBJ2-7, with TRBD2 matching over 7 bases. CDR1 DFQATT and CDR2 SNEGSKA come from the germline V gene (reference sequence). This CDR3 spans 15 amino acids. V shed 3 bases, J shed 7 bases, and the junction held 15 bases outside the gene matches. CDR3 residues: CSARRASGTYNEQYF. CDR3 nucleotide sequence: TGCAGTGCTAGGAGGGCTAGCGGAACCTACAATGAGCAGTACTTC.

With respect to this clonotype: One end of the junction is discordant with germline, which a read error may explain. The chain combines TRBV5-8 with TRBJ2-5; TRBD1 matches at 9 bases. The DNA matches TRBJ2-7 better at its end, which makes the J call doubtful. CDR1 is SGHTS, CDR2 YDEGEE, per germline. The CDR3 contains 16 residues. CDR3 protein: CASSLAGTGKRHEQYF. CDR3 DNA: TGTGCCAGCAGTTTGGCAGGGACAGGGAAAAGACACGAGCAGTACTTC.

The V and J genes are TRBV5-1 and TRBJ2-1; TRBD1 or TRBD2 may be the D gene (6 bases each). Germline V gene sequence: CDR1 SGHRS, CDR2 YFSETQ. The ends were cut back, 1 base at V and 0 bases at J, with 11 bases in the middle. The CDR3 runs to 16 residues. Here the CDR3 reads CASSLSGGGSYNEQFF. The DNA of the CDR3 is TGCGCCAGCAGCTTGTCCGGGGGCGGCTCCTACAATGAGCAGTTCTTC.

This clonotype was recorded a few times. The chain couples TRBV12-3 or TRBV12-4 to TRBJ2-3, with TRBD1 identical over 8 bases. Trimming cost V 7 bases and J 6 bases; bases outside gene matches: 6. This CDR3 has 13 amino acids. The CDR3 spells CASTGTGPDTQYF. The CDR3 coding sequence is TGTGCCAGCACCGGGACAGGACCGGATACGCAGTATTTT.

A note on this clonotype: This may stem from a read error, because a much larger clone lies one nucleotide away. The chain employs TRBV7-9 and TRBJ1-2, with no clear D. Per the germline V gene, CDR1 is SEHNR and CDR2 is FQNEAQ (reference sequence). The CDR3 is made up of 17 amino acids. V lost 4 bases to trimming and J lost 5 bases, with 23 bases between them. CDR3 coding DNA: TGTGCCAGCAGCTCGGGCGGCCGCAGCGTCGCCGTTTATGGCTACACCTTC. Amino acids: CASSSGGRSVAVYGYTF.

This clonotype was observed a handful of times. The J gene is TRBJ2-4, the V gene TRBV6-5; D unclear. V shed 4 bases and J shed 2 bases, with 6 bases lying between them. Germline V gene sequence: CDR1 MNHEY, CDR2 SVGAGI. This CDR3 region has 13 residues. CDR3 coding DNA: TGTGCCAGCAGTTCGCTGTCCAAAAACATTCAGTACTTC. Translated: CASSSLSKNIQYF.

This clonotype was seen only a few times. This rearrangement joins TRBV5-1 to TRBJ1-1; D unresolved. CDR1 and CDR2 from the germline V gene are SGHRS and YFSETQ. V lost 0 bases, J lost 0 bases, and 9 bases lay in between. The CDR3 consists of 15 residues. For the CDR3, the DNA is TGCGCCAGCAGCTTGGGTTACGTAATGAACACTGAAGCTTTCTTT. Its translation: CASSLGYVMNTEAFF. Looking up the rest from reference TRBV5-1 and TRBJ1-1 gives the full variable domain: KAGVTQTPRYLIKTRGQQVTLSCSPISGHRSVSWYQQTPGQGLQFLFEYFSETQRNKGNFPGRFSGRQFSNSRSEMNVSTLELGDSALYLCASSLGYVMNTEAFFGQGTRLTVV.